This is a list of T cell receptor beta chains from one sample in a study of siplizumab effects on memory and regulatory T cells. Here immunoSEQ multiplex PCR was the method, and the copy in TCRdb shows in-frame clones only, minus some. Among about 110,000 clones listed, 80% to 95% were seen once. Sequencing was performed on CD4+ T cells sorted from blood. The receptor source for this set is a human donor in good health. Both conserved end residues are part of each CDR3. A D gene is named only where the DNA matches it firmly. Only part of the rows carry a size: once, few, many, or a class if the clone is expanded.

DNA	CDR3	V	J	size	D
TGTGCCAGCAGCCGGGACGTTTATGAGCAGTTCTTC	CASSRDVYEQFF	TRBV5-8	TRBJ2-1	.	.
TGTGCCAGCAGCCCCACGGGCTGGGTGAGCAATCAGCCCCAGCATTTT	CASSPTGWVSNQPQHF	TRBV7-9	TRBJ1-5	.	.
TGTGCCAGCCGAATGATCGGGGGAATTAAAAACACTGAAGCTTTCTTT	CASRMIGGIKNTEAFF	TRBV11-2	TRBJ1-1	.	.
TGCGCCAGCAGCTCGACCCCCAGGGGGCTACGGGAGACCCAGTACTTC	CASSSTPRGLRETQYF	TRBV5-1	TRBJ2-5	.	TRBD1
TGTGCTAGTGCCAAGACTAGCGGGAGCCGTCTAGGGGAGTACGAGCAGTACTTC	CASAKTSGSRLGEYEQYF	TRBV12-5	TRBJ2-7	.	TRBD2
TGTGCCAGCAGCCCCAGACTAGCGGGATCCTACGAGCAGTACTTC	CASSPRLAGSYEQYF	TRBV7-9	TRBJ2-7	.	TRBD2
TGTGCCAGCTCACCTATGGGGGGTAATCAGCCCCAGCATTTT	CASSPMGGNQPQHF	TRBV18	TRBJ1-5	.	.
TGTGCCAGTAGTCCCTCCCTGGGAGAGCAGTACTTC	CASSPSLGEQYF	TRBV19	TRBJ2-7	few	.
TGTGCCAGCAGGCCTCAGGGGTACAATGAGCAGTTCTTC	CASRPQGYNEQFF	TRBV6-1	TRBJ2-1	.	.
TGTGCCAGCAGATCGGAAAGGGTGACCGGGGAGCTGTTTTTT	CASRSERVTGELFF	TRBV2	TRBJ2-2	.	.
TGCGCCAGCAGCTTCCGGGGGGAACAAGAGACCCAGTACTTC	CASSFRGEQETQYF	TRBV5-1	TRBJ2-5	.	TRBD2
TGCGCCAGCAGCCCCGGGACAGGGGGCACAGATACGCAGTATTTT	CASSPGTGGTDTQYF	TRBV5-1	TRBJ2-3	.	TRBD1
TGTGCCAGCAGGAGGACAGAAGTCAATGAGCAGTTCTTC	CASRRTEVNEQFF	TRBV6-5	TRBJ2-1	.	.
TGTGCCATCAGCGGTAGGGGGACTAGCACAGATACGCAGTATTTT	CAISGRGTSTDTQYF	TRBV10-3	TRBJ2-3	.	.
TGTGCCAGCAGCTTTGCGGGGGCGGAGACCCAGTACTTC	CASSFAGAETQYF	TRBV7-9	TRBJ2-5	.	.
TGTGCCAGCAACTCCGGAGCTTTCTTT	CASNSGAFF	TRBV6-5	TRBJ1-1	.	.
TGTGCCAGCTCGGCTCAGGGGTCTGAAGCTTTCTTT	CASSAQGSEAFF	TRBV18	TRBJ1-1	.	.
TGCGCCAGCAGCGCCGTGATGGGGGCTGGAAACACCATATATTTT	CASSAVMGAGNTIYF	TRBV5-1	TRBJ1-3	.	.
TGCAGCGTAATACAGGGGGGGAACTATGGCTACACCTTC	CSVIQGGNYGYTF	TRBV29-1	TRBJ1-2	once	TRBD1
TGTGCCAGCAGCTTCCAGGCAGGGCTAAGAGAGACCCAGTACTTC	CASSFQAGLRETQYF	TRBV11-2	TRBJ2-5	.	.
TGTGCCAGCAGTGAAGGTGTTTCCTACGAGCAGTACTTC	CASSEGVSYEQYF	TRBV6-1	TRBJ2-7	.	.
TGTGCCAGCAGCTTAGAGGGGAGGGGGGCAGAGACCCAGTACTTC	CASSLEGRGAETQYF	TRBV7-2	TRBJ2-5	once	.
TGTGCCAGCAAGCGGGACGTGTCTAACTATGGCTACACCTTC	CASKRDVSNYGYTF	TRBV2	TRBJ1-2	.	.
TGTGCCAGTCGTGGCAGTCGGAACATCCTTGGAAAACTGTTTTTT	CASRGSRNILGKLFF	TRBV19	TRBJ1-4	.	.
TGTGCCAGCAGCCCGGAAAAGCGGCCTAGGGGGCGGACTGAAGCTTTCTTT	CASSPEKRPRGRTEAFF	TRBV5-6	TRBJ1-1	.	TRBD1
TGCGCCAGCAGCCCACAGGGCCCCCACACTGAAGCTTTCTTT	CASSPQGPHTEAFF	TRBV5-1	TRBJ1-1	few	.
TGTGCTAGTGGTCCCGGACACCTACCTTCCTACGAGCAGTACTTC	CASGPGHLPSYEQYF	TRBV12-5	TRBJ2-7	.	.
TGTGCCAGCAGCTTGCAGACCTCGGGCTATGGCTACACCTTC	CASSLQTSGYGYTF	TRBV5-4	TRBJ1-2	.	.
TGCGCCAGCAGCCCCCCGGGACGTCGAGGCTACACCTTC	CASSPPGRRGYTF	TRBV5-1	TRBJ1-2	.	.
TGTGCCAGCAGCTCTGAGTGGGGGCTACGTGGCTACACCTTC	CASSSEWGLRGYTF	TRBV11-2	TRBJ1-2	.	.
TGTGCCAGCAGTGAAGGGACGGCGGTAGGCTACACCTTC	CASSEGTAVGYTF	TRBV6-1	TRBJ1-2	.	.
TGTGCCAGCAGCGCTACTAGCGGGGGGGTAGGAGAGACCCAGTACTTC	CASSATSGGVGETQYF	TRBV2	TRBJ2-5	.	TRBD2
TGTGCCAGCAGCCCGAGGGCGGGGACGGGAAACACCATATATTTT	CASSPRAGTGNTIYF	TRBV7-2	TRBJ1-3	.	.
TGTGCCAGCAGCCTTGTAGCCGGGGACGGGGAGCTGTTTTTT	CASSLVAGDGELFF	TRBV7-6	TRBJ2-2	.	.
TGTGCCAGCAGTTACCCCCAGGGGGCCGATGGCTACACCTTC	CASSYPQGADGYTF	TRBV6-6	TRBJ1-2	.	TRBD1
TGTGCCAGTAGTATCCGTCCGACATTAGCCAAAAACATTCAGTACTTC	CASSIRPTLAKNIQYF	TRBV19	TRBJ2-4	.	.
TGCGCCAGCAGCCCTCCCGGACAGGCTGGGGCCAACGTCCTGACTTTC	CASSPPGQAGANVLTF	TRBV4-1	TRBJ2-6	.	TRBD1